These 23 T cell receptor beta chains originate from one sample sequenced in a study of T cell responses to AZD1222 COVID-19 vaccine. TCRdb's copy holds only in-frame clones and misses some; the assay was immunoSEQ multiplex PCR. Counted here are about 180,000 clones, around 88% occurring once; the ten biggest clones make up more than 0.4%. Sequences were derived from peripheral blood, sampled on day 0 of AZD1222 vaccination. The receptors were gathered from an adult in good health.

This chain connects TRBV7-2 to TRBJ2-3; 16 bases align to TRBD2. Germline V gives CDR1 SGHTA, CDR2 FQGNSA. Trimming cost V 5 bases and J 4 bases; bases outside gene matches: 6. The CDR3 has 17 amino acids. The CDR3 loop reads CASSTGTSGGAADTQYF. CDR3 nucleotides: TGTGCCAGCAGCACCGGGACTAGCGGGGGGGCTGCAGATACGCAGTATTTT.

This sequence joins TRBV6-5 and TRBJ1-6; possibly TRBD1 for D (6 bases). Trimming cost V 6 bases and J 7 bases, with 10 bases left between them. CDR3 length: 13 residues. The germline V gene encodes CDR1 MNHEY and CDR2 SVGAGI. CDR3: CASRDSLNSPLHF. The DNA of the CDR3 is TGTGCCAGCAGGGACAGCTTAAATTCACCCCTCCACTTT.

The rearrangement links TRBV27 to TRBJ1-1, with D unresolved. The CDR3 is 13 residues long. CDR1 and CDR2 (germline): MNHEY, SMNVEV (reference sequence). Trimming cost V 3 bases and J 8 bases, with 13 bases left between them. DNA of the CDR3: TGTGCCAGCAGTTTTCTCAGTGGGCGAGAAGCTTTCTTT. Amino acids: CASSFLSGREAFF.

The chain is built from TRBV7-2 and TRBJ2-7; D possibly corresponds to TRBD1 (6 bases). The germline gives CDR1 SGHTA, CDR2 FQGNSA. CDR3 length: 15 amino acids. Trimming took off 5 bases at V and 0 bases at J, with 14 bases between the two ends. The CDR3: CASSRRDTISYEQYF. The CDR3 DNA reads TGTGCCAGCAGCCGCCGGGACACCATCTCCTACGAGCAGTACTTC.

The chain has TRBV7-8 and TRBJ2-7; D uncertain. This CDR3 spans 15 amino acids. Germline CDR1 is SGHVS and CDR2 is FQNEAQ. The V end was cut by 3 bases, the J end by 4 bases, with 16 bases between. CDR3 region: CASSFRPGVEYEQYF. The CDR3, as DNA: TGTGCCAGCAGCTTCCGGCCCGGAGTAGAGTACGAGCAGTACTTC.

This chain's CDR3 is CASSLAGGPAGELFF. The CDR3, as DNA: TGTGCCAGCAGCTTGGCGGGAGGGCCGGCCGGGGAGCTGTTTTTT. This sequence joins TRBV11-1 and TRBJ2-2; 9 bases fit TRBD2. V lost 3 bases, J lost 6 bases, and 5 bases stayed unmatched. CDR1 SGHAT and CDR2 FQDESV come from the germline V gene (reference sequence). This CDR3 is built from 15 residues.

The chain carries TRBV5-1 and TRBJ2-2, with D perhaps TRBD1 or TRBD2 (5 bases each). The CDR3 is 17 amino acids. Germline values: CDR1 SGHRS, CDR2 YFSETQ. Deletions cut 0 bases from V and 1 base from J, with 13 bases between. Written as DNA, the CDR3 is TGCGCCAGCAGCTTGGCCGGGGTCGACAGGAACACCGGGGAGCTGTTTTTT. Translated: CASSLAGVDRNTGELFF.

This rearrangement joins TRBV5-1 to TRBJ2-7; D may correspond to TRBD1 or TRBD2 (7 bases each). This CDR3 region has 17 residues. Germline V gene sequence: CDR1 SGHRS, CDR2 YFSETQ. Trimming removed 3 bases at V and 4 bases at J, with 23 bases between. The CDR3 DNA sequence: TGCGCCAGCAGCTCCGGGGCGGGGGCAGGGGGATTATACGAGCAGTACTTC. Translating gives CASSSGAGAGGLYEQYF.

This chain connects TRBV28 to TRBJ1-1; D is uncertain. The V gene's germline CDR1 is MDHEN and CDR2 SYDVKM. V lost 7 bases, J lost 1 base, and 13 bases lay in between. This CDR3 comprises 14 residues. The CDR3 DNA follows: TGTGCCAGCACATTTAGTTTGCCGAACACTGAAGCTTTCTTT. Its protein product is CASTFSLPNTEAFF.

The chain has TRBV27 and TRBJ2-5; a possible D gene is TRBD1 (6 bases). CDR1 is MNHEY and CDR2 is SMNVEV in the germline V gene (reference sequence). The CDR3 spans 14 residues. Trimming shortened V by 0 bases and J by 5 bases, and 10 bases separated the two germline ends. The CDR3 is CASSLSQGSETQYF. The CDR3 region has the DNA TGTGCCAGCAGTTTATCGCAGGGGTCGGAGACCCAGTACTTC.

This rearrangement joins TRBV2 to TRBJ2-7, with 8 bases matching TRBD1. V shed 11 bases and J 0 bases; nucleotides not matched to a gene: 6. Germline CDR1 and CDR2: SNHLY and FYNNEI. CDR3 length: 13 residues. Here the CDR3 DNA reads TGTGCCCGACAGGGGAAAAGCTCCTACGAGCAGTACTTC. This codes for CARQGKSSYEQYF. Full variable domain (remainder filled in from reference TRBV2 and TRBJ2-7): EPEVTQTPSHQVTQMGQEVILRCVPISNHLYFYWYRQILGQKVEFLVSFYNNEISEKSEIFDDQFSVERPDGSNFTLKIRSTKLEDSAMYFCARQGKSSYEQYFGPGTRLTVT.

This clone has a single count. The chain uses TRBV5-1 and TRBJ1-2; D unclear. Germline-derived CDR1 and CDR2 are SGHRS and YFSETQ. The CDR3 length is 15 residues. The V and J ends lost 0 bases and 10 bases respectively, with 19 bases between them. The CDR3 loop reads CASSLATASGGFYTF. The CDR3 nucleotides read TGCGCCAGCAGCTTGGCCACGGCCTCGGGAGGATTCTACACCTTC. Using reference TRBV5-1 and TRBJ1-2 for the parts outside the CDR3, the full variable domain is KAGVTQTPRYLIKTRGQQVTLSCSPISGHRSVSWYQQTPGQGLQFLFEYFSETQRNKGNFPGRFSGRQFSNSRSEMNVSTLELGDSALYLCASSLATASGGFYTFGSGTRLTVV.

This chain links TRBV7-2 with TRBJ2-1; the match to TRBD1 covers 8 bases. The CDR3 runs 15 residues. Germline values: CDR1 SGHTA, CDR2 FQGNSA. The V and J ends lost 2 bases and 5 bases, in that order; junction bases with no gene match: 5. The CDR3: CASSLHRGSDNEQFF. In DNA form, the CDR3 reads TGTGCCAGCAGCTTACACAGGGGGTCCGACAATGAGCAGTTCTTC.

This rearrangement joins TRBV24-1 to TRBJ1-2; a weak D match, TRBD1 (5 bases). Deletions cut 4 bases from V and 4 bases from J, with 9 bases between. There are 13 residues in the CDR3. CDR1 is KGHDR and CDR2 is SFDVKD in the germline V gene. CDR3 bases: TGTGCCACCAGTGAGGGGCGGGGCTATGGCTACACCTTC. The encoded protein is CATSEGRGYGYTF.

On this clone: This specimen includes other DNA sequences encoding the same CDR3. This chain links TRBV9 with TRBJ1-2; tentative D call: TRBD1 (5 bases). CDR1 is SGDLS and CDR2 is YYNGEE in the germline V gene. Deletions cut 8 bases from V and 6 bases from J, with 14 bases between. The CDR3 runs to 12 residues. The CDR3 region has the DNA TGTGCCAGTCGGGCCGGGGGGGATGGCTACACCTTC. It is translated as CASRAGGDGYTF.

CDR3 sequence: CASSQSGEAQPQHF. In DNA form, the CDR3 reads TGTGCCTCCTCTCAATCAGGGGAGGCTCAGCCCCAGCATTTT. This sequence joins TRBV24-1 and TRBJ1-5; tentative D call: TRBD1 (6 bases). V was shortened by 12 bases and J by 6 bases, with 20 bases between the two germline ends. The CDR3 has 14 residues. The V gene's germline CDR1 is KGHDR and CDR2 SFDVKD.

The chain has TRBV5-1 and TRBJ1-4; no firm D call. This CDR3 is 14 amino acids long. Germline CDR1 SGHRS, CDR2 YFSETQ. The V end was cut by 0 bases, the J end by 1 base, with 4 bases between. In nucleotides, the CDR3 is TGCGCCAGCAGCTTGGACATAACTAATGAAAAACTGTTTTTT. Translated: CASSLDITNEKLFF.

This sequence joins TRBV19 and TRBJ2-7; 10 positions agree with TRBD1. The germline V gene encodes CDR1 LNHDA and CDR2 SQIVND (reference sequence). The V gene end was trimmed by 8 bases and the J gene end by 2 bases; junction bases not matched to a gene: 12. This CDR3 comprises 16 residues. The CDR3 region has the DNA TGTGCCAGTCGAACCGGGACAGGGGCGTACCCCTACGAGCAGTACTTC. Translation gives CASRTGTGAYPYEQYF.

This clone was counted a single time. The rearrangement joins TRBV24-1 to TRBJ2-7, with D perhaps being TRBD1 or TRBD2 (6 bases each). V gave up 6 bases and J gave up 3 bases, with 14 bases separating them. The CDR3 is 14 amino acids. Germline V lookup: CDR1 KGHDR, CDR2 SFDVKD. The CDR3 DNA follows: TGTGCCACCAGTACACCGGGGGCAGACTACGAGCAGTACTTC. It specifies CATSTPGADYEQYF.

The gene calls are TRBV6-2 or TRBV6-3 and TRBJ2-1; the D is unclear. This CDR3 has 18 residues. V lost 0 bases, J lost 0 bases, and 15 bases lay in between. Germline CDR1 is MNHEY and CDR2 is SVGEGT. As DNA, the CDR3 is TGTGCCAGCAGTTACTCGACCGGGCCCGAGAGCTCCTACAATGAGCAGTTCTTC. It encodes CASSYSTGPESSYNEQFF.

The chain couples TRBV28 to TRBJ1-1, with D perhaps matching TRBD1 (6 bases). Trimming took off 10 bases at V and 0 bases at J, with 15 bases between the two ends. This CDR3 region has 14 residues. CDR1 and CDR2 (germline): MDHEN, SYDVKM. In nucleotides, the CDR3 is TGTGCCACCCTGACAGGACTTATGAACACTGAAGCTTTCTTT. Translated: CATLTGLMNTEAFF.

V usage is TRBV9 and J usage is TRBJ2-7, with D perhaps assigned TRBD1 or TRBD2 (5 bases each). The V end lost 0 bases, the J end lost 2 bases, and 9 bases lay between the germline ends. From germline, CDR1 is SGDLS and CDR2 YYNGEE. The CDR3 covers 14 residues. CDR3 in amino acids: CASSVDGTPYEQYF. CDR3 DNA sequence: TGTGCCAGCAGCGTAGACGGGACCCCCTACGAGCAGTACTTC.

This chain connects TRBV7-2 to TRBJ1-3, with unresolved D. The V end lost 1 base, the J end lost 2 bases, and 3 bases lay between the germline ends. CDR3 length: 13 residues. Germline lookup yields CDR1 SGHTA and CDR2 FQGNSA. The CDR3 region is CASSLDPGNTIYF. The CDR3 nucleotides read TGTGCCAGCAGCTTAGACCCTGGAAACACCATATATTTT.